This T cell receptor beta chain was sequenced in a study of Graves' ophthalmopathy and Graves' hyperthyroidism listed by TCRdb under 2018. Looking at the study overall: Stable hyperthyroidism was defined as no progression to ophthalmopathy within 18 months of follow-up. The study used signatures of the TCR beta repertoire to tell Graves' ophthalmopathy apart from Graves' hyperthyroidism and to predict which patients would progress to ophthalmopathy. In total, some 140 blood samples were TCR-sequenced: 43 ophthalmopathy, some 75 hyperthyroidism and about 17 hyperthyroidism-to-ophthalmopathy patients. To explore V-J signatures that distinguish ophthalmopathy from hyperthyroidism, a discovery set of under 110 patients was enrolled, made up of 43 with ophthalmopathy and around 57 with stable hyperthyroidism. The independent validation cohort included roughly 19 hyperthyroidism patients plus 17 patients who later progressed from hyperthyroidism to ophthalmopathy. In 6 or 7 hyperthyroidism patients, T-cell repertoires of thyroid tissue and blood were compared. Following sample collection, hyperthyroidism patients were given methimazole at a starting dose of 30 mg daily, and ophthalmopathy patients were given high-dose intravenous methylprednisolone.

Germline trimming amounts to 1 base on V and 13 bases on J, with 0 as the count of junction bases outside the gene matches. The germline V gene (reference sequence) supplies CDR1 SEHNR and CDR2 FQNEAQ. Taken from cysteine to phenylalanine, the CDR3 has 10 residues. This entry keeps only the CDR3 DNA: 30 bases, framed from base 1. For repertoire sequencing, the TCR beta CDR3 regions were amplified from RNA transcripts. A first-round RT-PCR used HTBI primers with the Qiagen OneStep RT-PCR kit, followed by a second-round multiplex PCR, size selection and purification. Sequencing of the libraries was carried out on an Illumina HiSeq2000 in paired-end mode with 100 bp reads. Regarding the original processing steps: SOAPnuke was used to process the reads, removing any read that contained adapters or uncalled bases, had a mean Phred below 15, or lacked an exact match to the constant primer or identifier. High-quality paired reads were merged with COPE v1.2.5. Each unique nucleotide sequence was defined as a clonotype, and clonotypes were aligned to IMGT TRB V, D and J references with MiTCR v1.1. Only V-J combinations with frequency above 0.0001 were analysed, covering 99.2% of repertoires. A TCR clonal expansion and chaos score per V-J combination was defined as the ratio of F50 clonal expansion to chaos observed in the TCRdist matrix. Welch's t-statistics and random forest were used to narrow the features down to around 13 V-J combinations, which were then fed into a naive Bayes classifier. Thyroid-blood repertoire similarity was quantified with the Morisita-Horn index. TCRdb's own reprocessing of the public reads used fastp at Q25 and MiXCR and kept productive beta chains. One record per CDR3 amino acid sequence lists the most common genes and DNA. For this entry, the V and J calls and clone size follow TCRdb and not the study's own pipeline. Here the sample has a few hundred thousand distinct CDR3 sequences; about 35% occur a single time. Over 3.5% of the sample is held by the ten biggest clonotypes.

The investigation overall reported the following: In validation, the model predicted ophthalmopathy progression with about 64% sensitivity and 72.22% specificity; fewer than 15 predicted patients were CT-confirmed with GO in a median of about 7.1 months. In cross-validation, the 13-signature model distinguished ophthalmopathy from stable hyperthyroidism with around 90% sensitivity and approximately 81% specificity, while in the test set the corresponding values were about 79% and 69%. No statistical method was used to predetermine the sample size, and group allocation was not hidden from the investigators. Among expanded thyroid clonotypes with frequency above 0.001, most also showed up in blood, which suggests that blood repertoires may reflect the thyroid immune response.

Hyperthyroidism patients were newly diagnosed, were aged 18 to 65 years, and had a disease duration under 2 months. Patients with other autoimmune diseases, uncontrolled infections, pregnancy or lactation were excluded from the study. Clinical symptoms, serum thyroxine, TRAb, thyroid ultrasound and orbital computed tomography formed the basis of the diagnosis. Trizol reagent was used to extract the total RNA, and its quality was then checked on an Agilent 2100 Bioanalyzer. Turning to this clonotype: What this receptor recognizes is not known. No qualities accompany the bases; no much larger clone lies one base away.

This TCR was recovered from an adult man with Graves' hyperthyroidism. Sequencing was performed on peripheral blood or thyroid tissue (not recorded which). The sequence joins TRBV7-9 to TRBJ2-5; 7 bases in between match TRBD1. CDR3 protein: CASSLGTGYF. The DNA sequence is as follows: TGTGCCAGCAGCTTAGGGACAGGGTACTTC.